Listed below are T cell receptor beta chains from one sample, sequenced in a study of CD8+ T cells in alopecia areata. Profiling relied on immunoSEQ multiplex PCR, and the TCRdb table lists in-frame clones only, not all of them. The sample includes 200,000 to 250,000 clones, more than 60% of them seen just once. The starting material was CD4+ T cells sorted from blood, obtained at week 44, from a patient treated with tofacitinib. The receptors were sampled from a human donor with alopecia areata. CDR3s include the opening cysteine and the closing phenylalanine or tryptophan. The D gene is left open where the match is weak. Not every row has a clone size; where given, it reads once, few, many or a size class.

j_call d_call clone_size v_call cdr3_aa cdr3_nt
TRBJ1-3 - - TRBV5-1 CASSRGELGSGNTIYF TGCGCCAGCAGCCGCGGAGAGCTTGGCTCTGGAAACACCATATATTTT
TRBJ2-2 - - TRBV9 CASSVGLNTGELFF TGTGCCAGCAGCGTAGGACTCAACACCGGGGAGCTGTTTTTT
TRBJ2-4 TRBD2 - TRBV5-1 CASSAGGLAKNIQYF TGCGCCAGCAGCGCGGGGGGACTAGCCAAAAACATTCAGTACTTC
TRBJ2-7 TRBD1 - TRBV4-1 CASSQVIQGKYGTYEQYF TGCGCCAGCAGCCAGGTAATACAGGGGAAATATGGTACCTACGAGCAGTACTTC
TRBJ2-2 - - TRBV11-2 CASSPNRWGTGELFF TGTGCCAGCAGTCCCAACCGGTGGGGCACCGGGGAGCTGTTTTTT
TRBJ1-1 - once TRBV29-1 CSVAPLDVNTEAFF TGCAGCGTTGCACCTCTCGACGTCAACACTGAAGCTTTCTTT
TRBJ1-5 - few TRBV25-1 CASSERGDQPQHF TGTGCCAGCAGTGAACGAGGGGATCAGCCCCAGCATTTT
TRBJ2-7 TRBD2 - TRBV15 CATSRAVFSGEPYEQYF TGTGCCACCAGCAGAGCCGTTTTTAGCGGGGAACCCTACGAGCAGTACTTC
TRBJ2-3 TRBD2 - TRBV29-1 CSVAGGSTDTQYF TGCAGCGTTGCGGGGGGAAGCACAGATACGCAGTATTTT
TRBJ2-7 TRBD1 once TRBV29-1 CSVQIQGNEQYF TGCAGCGTCCAGATACAGGGGAACGAGCAGTACTTC
TRBJ2-1 - few TRBV5-4 CASRPKRVHSYNEQFF TGTGCCAGCAGACCCAAGCGGGTCCACTCCTACAATGAGCAGTTCTTC
TRBJ2-1 - once TRBV19 CASNKWTGQTNEQFF TGTGCCAGTAATAAGTGGACCGGGCAAACCAATGAGCAGTTCTTC
TRBJ1-1 - once TRBV25-1 CASKPQGVQGNTEAFF TGTGCCAGCAAACCTCAGGGAGTTCAGGGGAACACTGAAGCTTTCTTT
TRBJ2-5 - - TRBV7-2 CASGRNQETQYF TGTGCCAGTGGGCGGAACCAAGAGACCCAGTACTTC
TRBJ2-3 - once TRBV15 CATSGQVEGSPDTQYF TGTGCCACCAGCGGCCAAGTCGAGGGTTCCCCAGATACGCAGTATTTT
TRBJ1-2 - - TRBV23-1 CASSQAGTPKGYGYTF TGCGCCAGCAGTCAGGCCGGGACACCCAAGGGCTATGGCTACACCTTC
TRBJ2-7 TRBD2 - TRBV7-2 CASSLERGDTYEQYF TGTGCCAGCAGCTTAGAGCGGGGGGATACCTACGAGCAGTACTTC
TRBJ2-2 TRBD2 - TRBV7-3 CASSISGTSGVNGELFF TGTGCCAGCAGCATCTCCGGGACTAGCGGAGTGAACGGGGAGCTGTTTTTT
TRBJ1-2 - - TRBV7-2 CASSPLGGISFNYGYTF TGTGCCAGCAGCCCGCTTGGGGGAATTTCCTTTAACTATGGCTACACCTTC
TRBJ2-3 - few TRBV10-3 CAISPGVADTQYF TGTGCCATCAGTCCAGGGGTAGCAGATACGCAGTATTTT
TRBJ2-4 TRBD1 once TRBV12-5 CASGRQGLMCIQYF TGTGCTAGTGGCCGACAGGGCCTAATGTGCATTCAGTACTTC
TRBJ2-2 - - TRBV2 CASSGGLAGVGELFF TGTGCCAGCAGTGGCGGGCTAGCCGGAGTAGGGGAGCTGTTTTTT
TRBJ1-2 - - TRBV6-4 CASSEEGGSNYGYTF TGTGCCAGCAGTGAGGAGGGGGGTTCTAACTATGGCTACACCTTC
TRBJ2-7 TRBD2 few TRBV7-9 CASSEAPGTSGGGYEQYF TGTGCCAGCAGCGAAGCACCTGGGACTAGCGGGGGAGGATACGAGCAGTACTTC
TRBJ1-1 TRBD1 - TRBV15 CAAGQGNTEAFF TGTGCCGCTGGACAGGGTAACACTGAAGCTTTCTTT
TRBJ1-1 - - TRBV29-1 CSVAPFRNTEAFF TGCAGCGTTGCTCCCTTTAGGAACACTGAAGCTTTCTTT
TRBJ2-7 - - TRBV11-3 CASSFTGRKGEQYF TGTGCCAGCAGCTTCACCGGGAGAAAGGGCGAGCAGTACTTC
TRBJ2-1 TRBD1 few TRBV29-1 CSVEENRGNEQFF TGCAGCGTTGAAGAAAACAGGGGGAATGAGCAGTTCTTC
TRBJ1-6 - - TRBV25-1 CASAPSSYNSPLHF TGTGCCAGCGCCCCGAGCTCCTATAATTCACCCCTCCACTTT
TRBJ2-5 TRBD2 - TRBV10-3 CATRLAGGQETQYF TGTGCCACCAGACTAGCGGGGGGACAAGAGACCCAGTACTTC
TRBJ1-1 TRBD1 - TRBV15 CATSRIAGTGGKNTEAFF TGTGCCACCAGCAGAATCGCCGGGACAGGGGGCAAAAACACTGAAGCTTTCTTT
TRBJ2-2 - - TRBV29-1 CSVPGQTNTGELFF TGCAGCGTTCCGGGACAAACGAACACCGGGGAGCTGTTTTTT
TRBJ2-2 - - TRBV7-9 CASSLRYTGELFF TGTGCCAGCAGCTTAAGATACACCGGGGAGCTGTTTTTT
TRBJ2-3 TRBD2 once TRBV4-3 CASQQLGGGVSDTQYF TGCGCCAGCCAACAACTAGGCGGGGGGGTGTCAGATACGCAGTATTTT
TRBJ1-5 - - TRBV29-1 CSALEGNQPQHF TGCAGCGCCCTTGAAGGGAATCAGCCCCAGCATTTT
TRBJ1-5 - few TRBV6-1 CASSETGHPPQPQHF TGTGCCAGCAGTGAGACAGGTCATCCCCCTCAGCCCCAGCATTTT
TRBJ1-1 TRBD1 - TRBV7-9 CASSLGRQGGTEAFF TGTGCCAGCAGCTTAGGAAGACAGGGAGGGACTGAAGCTTTCTTT
TRBJ1-5 - - TRBV2 CASSRRMSNQPQHF TGTGCCAGCAGTCGTAGGATGAGCAATCAGCCCCAGCATTTT
TRBJ2-1 TRBD1 - TRBV5-1 CASSPGDSYNEQFF TGCGCCAGCAGCCCCGGGGACAGCTACAATGAGCAGTTCTTC
TRBJ1-2 TRBD1 once TRBV25-1 CASSGTGNYGYTF TGTGCCAGCAGTGGGACAGGGAACTATGGCTACACCTTC
TRBJ2-1 - - TRBV9 CASSVHNEQFF TGTGCCAGCAGCGTCCACAATGAGCAGTTCTTC
TRBJ1-6 - - TRBV6-5 CASSQLQNNSPLHF TGTGCCAGCAGTCAGTTACAGAATAATTCACCCCTCCACTTT